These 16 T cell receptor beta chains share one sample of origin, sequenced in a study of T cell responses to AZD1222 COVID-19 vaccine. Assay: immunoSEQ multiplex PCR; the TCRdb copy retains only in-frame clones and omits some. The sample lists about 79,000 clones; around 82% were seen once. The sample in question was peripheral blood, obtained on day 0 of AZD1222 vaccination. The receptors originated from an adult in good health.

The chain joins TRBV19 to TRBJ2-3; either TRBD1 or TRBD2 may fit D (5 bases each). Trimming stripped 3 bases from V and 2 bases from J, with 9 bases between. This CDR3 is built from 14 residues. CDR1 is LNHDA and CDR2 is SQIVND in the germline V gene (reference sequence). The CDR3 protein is CASSILGDTDTQYF. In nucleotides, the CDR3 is TGTGCCAGTAGTATTTTGGGGGACACAGATACGCAGTATTTT. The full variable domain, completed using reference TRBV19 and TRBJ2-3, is DGGITQSPKYLFRKEGQNVTLSCEQNLNHDAMYWYRQDPGQGLRLIYYSQIVNDFQKGDIAEGYSVSREKKESFPLTVTSAQKNPTAFYLCASSILGDTDTQYFGPGTRLTVL.

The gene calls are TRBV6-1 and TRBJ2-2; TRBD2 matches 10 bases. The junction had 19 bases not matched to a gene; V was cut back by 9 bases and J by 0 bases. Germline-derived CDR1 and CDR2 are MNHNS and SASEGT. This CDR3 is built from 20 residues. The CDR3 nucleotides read TGTGCCAGTATTGAAACGTGGGGGCTAGCGGGAGAAACGAACACCGGGGAGCTGTTTTTT. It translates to CASIETWGLAGETNTGELFF.

In DNA, the CDR3 is TGTGCCAGCAGCCAAGAAGCAGGAAAAAACATTCAGTACTTC. Amino acids: CASSQEAGKNIQYF. This chain uses TRBV14 with TRBJ2-4; no reliable D call. The CDR3 runs to 14 residues. V gave up 0 bases and J gave up 4 bases, with 7 bases separating them. Germline CDR1 and CDR2: SGHDN and FVKESK.

The CDR3 bases are TGTGCCAGCAGTGAAGCGGCGCAAGATACGCAGTATTTT. Protein sequence: CASSEAAQDTQYF. The gene calls are TRBV2 and TRBJ2-3; D unclear. V lost 0 bases and J lost 5, with 6 bases in between. CDR3 length: 13 residues. Germline CDR1 SNHLY, CDR2 FYNNEI.

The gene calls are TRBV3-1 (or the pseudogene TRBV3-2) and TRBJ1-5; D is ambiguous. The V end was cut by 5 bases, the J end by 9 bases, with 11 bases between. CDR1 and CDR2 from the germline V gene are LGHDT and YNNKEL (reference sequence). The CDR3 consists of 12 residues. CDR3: CASSFKNLPQHF. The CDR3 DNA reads TGTGCCAGCAGCTTCAAGAACCTGCCCCAGCATTTT.

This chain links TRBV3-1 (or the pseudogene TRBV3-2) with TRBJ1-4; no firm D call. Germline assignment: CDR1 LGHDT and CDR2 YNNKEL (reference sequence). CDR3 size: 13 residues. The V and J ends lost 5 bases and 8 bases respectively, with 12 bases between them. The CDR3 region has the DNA TGTGCCAGCAGCGCCGGGAAAGGCGAAAAACTGTTTTTT. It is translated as CASSAGKGEKLFF.

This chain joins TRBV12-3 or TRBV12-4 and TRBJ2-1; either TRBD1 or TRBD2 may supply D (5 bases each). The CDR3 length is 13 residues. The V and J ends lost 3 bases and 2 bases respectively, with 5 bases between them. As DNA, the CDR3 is TGTGCCAGCAGTTTGGGGGCCTACAATGAGCAGTTCTTC. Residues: CASSLGAYNEQFF.

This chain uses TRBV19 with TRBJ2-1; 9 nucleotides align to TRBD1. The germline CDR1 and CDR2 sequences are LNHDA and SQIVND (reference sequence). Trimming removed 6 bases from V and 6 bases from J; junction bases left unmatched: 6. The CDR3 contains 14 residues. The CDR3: CASSFGQGLNEQFF. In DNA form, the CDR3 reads TGTGCCAGTAGCTTTGGACAGGGGCTCAATGAGCAGTTCTTC.

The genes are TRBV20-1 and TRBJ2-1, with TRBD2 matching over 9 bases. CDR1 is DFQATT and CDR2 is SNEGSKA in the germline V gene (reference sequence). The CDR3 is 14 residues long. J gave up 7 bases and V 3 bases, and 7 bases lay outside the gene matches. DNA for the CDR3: TGCAGTGCTAGTTTGGCGGGGGGGCTGAATGAGCAGTTCTTC. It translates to CSASLAGGLNEQFF.

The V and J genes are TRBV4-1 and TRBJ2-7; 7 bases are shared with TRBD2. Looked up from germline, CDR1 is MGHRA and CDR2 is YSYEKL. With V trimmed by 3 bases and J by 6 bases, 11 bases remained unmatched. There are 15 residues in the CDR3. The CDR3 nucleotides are TGCGCCAGCAGCCAGATTCTAGCGGAGTTTACCGAGCAGTACTTC. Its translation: CASSQILAEFTEQYF.

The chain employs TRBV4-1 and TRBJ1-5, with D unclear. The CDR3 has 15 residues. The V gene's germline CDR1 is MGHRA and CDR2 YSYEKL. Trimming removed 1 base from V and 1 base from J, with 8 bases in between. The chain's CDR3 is CASSQVSGSNQPQHF. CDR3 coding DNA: TGCGCCAGCAGCCAAGTGAGCGGAAGCAATCAGCCCCAGCATTTT.

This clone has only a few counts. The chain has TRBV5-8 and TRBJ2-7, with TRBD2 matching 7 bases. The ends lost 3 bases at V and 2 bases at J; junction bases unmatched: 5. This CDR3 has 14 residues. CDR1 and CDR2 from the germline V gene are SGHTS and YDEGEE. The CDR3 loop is CASSSGLVPYEQYF. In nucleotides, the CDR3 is TGTGCCAGCAGCTCTGGACTAGTACCCTACGAGCAGTACTTC. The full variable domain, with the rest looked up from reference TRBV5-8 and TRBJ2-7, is EAGVTQSPTHLIKTRGQQATLRCSPISGHTSVYWYQQALGLGLQFLLWYDEGEERNRGNFPPRFSGRQFPNYSSELNVNALELEDSALYLCASSSGLVPYEQYFGPGTRLTVT.

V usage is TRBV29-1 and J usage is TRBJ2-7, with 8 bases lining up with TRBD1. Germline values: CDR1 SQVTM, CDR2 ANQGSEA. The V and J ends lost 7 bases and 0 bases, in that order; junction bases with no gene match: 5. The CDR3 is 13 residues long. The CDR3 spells CSAQGAGSYEQYF. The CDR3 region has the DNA TGCAGCGCTCAGGGGGCTGGCTCCTACGAGCAGTACTTC.

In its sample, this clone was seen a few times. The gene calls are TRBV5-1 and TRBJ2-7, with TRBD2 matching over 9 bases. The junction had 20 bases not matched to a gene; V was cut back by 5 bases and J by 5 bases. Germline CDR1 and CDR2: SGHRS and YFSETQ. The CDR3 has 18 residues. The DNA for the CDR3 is TGCGCCAGCAGTCCCGAGGGGCTATCTAGCGGGATATCTAACGAGCAGTACTTC. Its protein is CASSPEGLSSGISNEQYF.

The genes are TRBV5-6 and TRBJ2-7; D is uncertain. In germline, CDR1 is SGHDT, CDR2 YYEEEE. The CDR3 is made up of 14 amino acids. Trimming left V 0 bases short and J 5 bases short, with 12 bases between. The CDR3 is CASSLEDPLNEQYF. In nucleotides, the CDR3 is TGTGCCAGCAGCTTGGAGGACCCACTGAACGAGCAGTACTTC. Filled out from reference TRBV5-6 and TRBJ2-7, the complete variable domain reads DAGVTQSPTHLIKTRGQQVTLRCSPKSGHDTVSWYQQALGQGPQFIFQYYEEEERQRGNFPDRFSGHQFPNYSSELNVNALLLGDSALYLCASSLEDPLNEQYFGPGTRLTVT.

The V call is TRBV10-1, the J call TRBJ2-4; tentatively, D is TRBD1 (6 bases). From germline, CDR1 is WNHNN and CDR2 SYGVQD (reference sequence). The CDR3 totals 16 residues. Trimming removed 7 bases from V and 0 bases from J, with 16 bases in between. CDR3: CASTPDSLLAKNIQYF. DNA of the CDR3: TGCGCCAGCACCCCGGACAGTCTTTTAGCCAAAAACATTCAGTACTTC.